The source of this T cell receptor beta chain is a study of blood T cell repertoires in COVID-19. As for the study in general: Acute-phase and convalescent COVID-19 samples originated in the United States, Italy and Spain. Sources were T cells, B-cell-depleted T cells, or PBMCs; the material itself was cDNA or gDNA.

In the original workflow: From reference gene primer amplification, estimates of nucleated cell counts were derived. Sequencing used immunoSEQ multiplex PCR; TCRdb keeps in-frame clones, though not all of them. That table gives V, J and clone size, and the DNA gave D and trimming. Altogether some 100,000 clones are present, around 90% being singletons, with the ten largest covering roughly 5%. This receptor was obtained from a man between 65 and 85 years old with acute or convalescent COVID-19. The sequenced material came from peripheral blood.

The CDR3 bases are TGTGCCAGCAGTCTTTCCGGGACTAGTAGATACGAGCAGTACTTC. The encoded protein is CASSLSGTSRYEQYF. The chain joins TRBV6-5 to TRBJ2-7; TRBD2 matches 8 bases. The V gene's germline CDR1 is MNHEY and CDR2 SVGAGI. V lost 5 bases, J lost 4 bases, and 10 bases stayed unmatched. This CDR3 is built from 15 residues.